The sequence of this T cell receptor (beta chain) was determined in a study of glioma-infiltrating T cells after dendritic cell vaccination. Documented time point: after dendritic cell vaccination, including at tumor progression/relapse. Only in-frame clones appear in the TCRdb table, and some are missing; sequencing was by immunoSEQ multiplex PCR. Of about 65,000 clones listed, around nine tenths are singletons. The clonotype was recovered from a human donor with glioblastoma. Material: blood, obtained after dendritic cell vaccination.

The CDR3 reads CASSPDRGGYTF. CDR3 nucleotide sequence: TGTGCCAGCAGCCCGGACAGGGGAGGCTACACCTTC. The genes are TRBV7-2 and TRBJ1-2; 9 bases align to TRBD1. The V gene end was trimmed by 5 bases and the J gene end by 8 bases; junction bases not matched to a gene: 3. In germline, CDR1 is SGHTA, CDR2 FQGNSA. This CDR3 has 12 residues. Combining the CDR3 with reference TRBV7-2 and TRBJ1-2 gives the whole variable domain GAGVSQSPSNKVTEKGKDVELRCDPISGHTALYWYRQSLGQGLEFLIYFQGNSAPDKSGLPSDRFSAERTGGSVSTLTIQRTQQEDSAVYLCASSPDRGGYTFGSGTRLTVV.